Listed here is a single TCR beta chain. The source material, RNA transcripts, was used to amplify TCR beta CDR3 regions. HTBI primers drove first-round RT-PCR of the TCR CDR3. A single record per CDR3 protein comes from TCRdb applying MiXCR to the multiplex PCR reads. The profile covers approximately 610,000 distinct CDR3 sequences, with around 15% appearing a single time and 4.3% taken by the ten largest. This record comes from a study of T cells in Graves' hyperthyroidism and ophthalmopathy. The V and J ends lost 5 bases and 6 bases respectively, with 11 bases between them. CDR1 is SGHTA and CDR2 is FQGNSA in the germline V gene. The length of the CDR3 is 13 residues.

V gene TRBV7-2 combines with J gene TRBJ1-5, with a tentative D call TRBD1 (5 bases). The clonotype comes from a woman between 40 and 50 years old with Graves' ophthalmopathy. The material sequenced was blood. The chain's CDR3 is CASSRGLTQPQHF. Written as DNA, the CDR3 is TGTGCCAGCAGCCGGGGGTTAACTCAGCCCCAGCATTTT.